These 20 T cell receptor beta chains were all obtained from the same sample, sequenced in a study of cytomegalovirus exposure and HLA in healthy donors. Primers included in the PCR were 60 Vbeta and 13 Jbeta primers. Data came from immunoSEQ multiplex PCR; TCRdb stores just in-frame clones and leaves some out. Its table records approximately 120,000 clones. Sequenced sample: PBMCs. These receptors originate from a young man in good health and CMV-seronegative.

With regard to this clone: Other DNA sequences in the same sample also yield this CDR3. The gene calls are TRBV25-1 and TRBJ2-7; D possibly corresponds to TRBD1 (5 bases). The CDR3 length is 13 residues. V lost 5 bases and J 3 bases, leaving 11 bases between the germline ends. Germline CDR1 is MGHDK and CDR2 is SYGVNS. The CDR3 reads CASSSSDSYEQYF. CDR3 bases: TGTGCCAGCAGTAGCTCAGACAGCTACGAGCAGTACTTC.

The chain employs TRBV6-1 and TRBJ1-1, with TRBD1 identical over 7 bases. Germline CDR1 MNHNS, CDR2 SASEGT. This CDR3 spans 15 amino acids. J gave up 11 bases and V 6 bases, and 18 bases lay outside the gene matches. CDR3 DNA: TGTGCCAGCAGGGGGTTTTTCACCGGGACAGACGAGGCTTTCTTT. This codes for CASRGFFTGTDEAFF.

The V and J genes are TRBV27 and TRBJ2-7; D is unclear. The V gene's germline CDR1 is MNHEY and CDR2 SMNVEV (reference sequence). This CDR3 region has 16 residues. Trimming shortened V by 2 bases and J by 3 bases, and 17 bases separated the two germline ends. CDR3 amino acids: CASSLKVLLPFYEQYF. The CDR3 coding sequence is TGTGCCAGCAGTTTAAAAGTATTACTTCCCTTCTACGAGCAGTACTTC.

The CDR3 loop is CASQGGQSNQPQHF. The CDR3 region has the DNA TGTGCCAGTCAGGGGGGACAGAGCAATCAGCCCCAGCATTTT. The J gene is TRBJ1-5, the V gene TRBV19, with 7 bases that match TRBD1. With V trimmed by 8 bases and J by 1 base, 5 bases remained unmatched. CDR1 is LNHDA and CDR2 is SQIVND in the germline V gene (reference sequence). This CDR3 is 14 amino acids long.

The CDR3 is CASMGRAVRTDTQYF. The CDR3 DNA reads TGTGCCAGCATGGGGAGGGCCGTACGAACAGATACGCAGTATTTT. The chain couples TRBV2 to TRBJ2-3, with TRBD2 identical over 7 bases. The CDR3 extends over 15 amino acids. V trimming: 7 bases; J trimming: 3 bases; junction bases outside the gene matches: 10. The germline gives CDR1 SNHLY, CDR2 FYNNEI. The complete variable domain, with remaining parts taken from reference TRBV2 and TRBJ2-3, reads EPEVTQTPSHQVTQMGQEVILRCVPISNHLYFYWYRQILGQKVEFLVSFYNNEISEKSEIFDDQFSVERPDGSNFTLKIRSTKLEDSAMYFCASMGRAVRTDTQYFGPGTRLTVL.

The chain carries TRBV19 and TRBJ2-2; D may be TRBD2 (6 bases). The CDR3 spans 14 residues. The germline V gene has CDR1 LNHDA and CDR2 SQIVND (reference sequence). V lost 5 bases to trimming and J lost 3 bases, with 10 bases between them. CDR3 amino acids: CASSWRADTGELFF. CDR3 nucleotide sequence: TGTGCCAGTAGTTGGAGGGCTGACACCGGGGAGCTGTTTTTT. Full variable domain (rest looked up from reference TRBV19 and TRBJ2-2): DGGITQSPKYLFRKEGQNVTLSCEQNLNHDAMYWYRQDPGQGLRLIYYSQIVNDFQKGDIAEGYSVSREKKESFPLTVTSAQKNPTAFYLCASSWRADTGELFFGEGSRLTVL.

On this clone: The junction does not match germline at one end; this may be a read error. V usage is TRBV7-7 and J usage is TRBJ2-5, with 10 bases identical to TRBD2. CDR1 is SSHAT, CDR2 FNYEAQ, per germline (reference sequence). CDR3 length: 15 amino acids. This chain's CDR3 is CASSSSGGNQETQYF. CDR3 sequence (DNA): TGTGCTAGCAGCAGTAGCGGGGGGAACCAAGAGACCCAGTACTTC.

The CDR3 region is CASSLEGVYGYTF. The CDR3 bases are TGCGCCAGCAGCTTGGAAGGGGTCTATGGCTACACCTTC. The V and J genes are TRBV5-1 and TRBJ1-2; possible D gene TRBD1, 5 bases. The CDR3 is 13 residues long. CDR1 is SGHRS and CDR2 is YFSETQ in the germline V gene. The V end lost 0 bases, the J end lost 4 bases, and 7 bases lay between the germline ends.

The chain uses TRBV2 and TRBJ2-5, with TRBD2 as a possible D gene (6 bases). Trimming left V 8 bases short and J 1 base short, with 14 bases between. CDR3 length: 14 amino acids. Germline V gives CDR1 SNHLY, CDR2 FYNNEI. The CDR3 is CASEVDGGQETQYF. CDR3 sequence (DNA): TGTGCCAGCGAGGTTGACGGGGGCCAAGAGACCCAGTACTTC.

The chain links TRBV19 to TRBJ2-2; TRBD2 matches at 7 bases. This CDR3 has 16 amino acids. CDR1 is LNHDA, CDR2 SQIVND, per germline (reference sequence). The ends lost 2 bases at V and 1 base at J; junction bases unmatched: 4. In DNA form, the CDR3 reads TGTGCCAGTAGTATAATGGGGGGGTGGAACACCGGGGAGCTGTTTTTT. It yields the protein CASSIMGGWNTGELFF.

The chain couples TRBV23-1 to TRBJ1-1, with D possibly matching TRBD1 (5 bases). TRBV23-1 is recorded as an ORF, its role being uncertain. V lost 3 bases and J lost 1, with 27 bases in between. The CDR3 is 20 amino acids. DNA for the CDR3: TGCGCCAGCAGTCATCATGAAAAGGGGAACAAAAAACCATCGAACACTGAAGCTTTCTTT. It encodes CASSHHEKGNKKPSNTEAFF.

The chain links TRBV2 to TRBJ1-3, with no clear D. This CDR3 region has 11 residues. V was cut by 4 bases and J by 8 bases, with 6 bases left in between. Germline assignment: CDR1 SNHLY and CDR2 FYNNEI. CDR3 amino acids: CASSAVYTIYF. In DNA, the CDR3 is TGTGCCAGCAGTGCGGTATACACCATATATTTT.

The chain uses TRBV19 and TRBJ1-1; 7 bases line up with TRBD1. Losses at the gene ends were 4 bases for V and 5 bases for J; bases not matched to a gene: 13. Germline CDR1 and CDR2: LNHDA and SQIVND (reference sequence). This CDR3 is built from 16 residues. CDR3 in amino acids: CASSTRGQVGATEAFF. The DNA for the CDR3 is TGTGCCAGTAGTACTAGAGGACAGGTCGGGGCGACTGAAGCTTTCTTT.

The chain couples TRBV7-9 to TRBJ1-5, with D tentatively TRBD1 (5 bases). CDR1 and CDR2 (germline): SEHNR, FQNEAQ (reference sequence). CDR3 size: 16 residues. The V and J ends lost 5 bases and 7 bases respectively, with 21 bases between them. In nucleotides, the CDR3 is TGTGCCAGCAGCACAGACCGGGGACTACGGGGGCAGCCCCAGCATTTT. Its translation is CASSTDRGLRGQPQHF.

This chain uses TRBV18 with TRBJ2-7, with D possibly TRBD2 on 5 matching bases. The ends were cut back, 0 bases at V and 2 bases at J, with 11 bases in the middle. CDR3 length equals 15 residues. Germline CDR1 reads KGHSH; CDR2 reads LQKENI. CDR3 in amino acids: CASSPPDGIPYEQYF. Written as DNA, the CDR3 is TGTGCCAGCTCACCACCGGACGGGATCCCCTACGAGCAGTACTTC.

The chain recombines TRBV13 with TRBJ2-2; no definite D call. The V end was cut by 3 bases, the J end by 5 bases, with 7 bases between. The length of the CDR3 is 13 residues. The germline V gene encodes CDR1 PRHDT and CDR2 FYEKMQ (reference sequence). The CDR3 region is CASSLRRTGELFF. The CDR3, as DNA: TGTGCCAGCAGCTTGAGGCGGACCGGGGAGCTGTTTTTT.

J is TRBJ1-6 and V is TRBV4-1, with D hard to call. This CDR3 region has 14 residues. Germline V CDR1 and CDR2: MGHRA, YSYEKL. V gave up 0 bases and J gave up 10 bases, with 10 bases separating them. CDR3 amino acids: CASSQEAMPSPLHF. The CDR3 bases are TGCGCCAGCAGCCAAGAGGCCATGCCCTCACCCCTCCACTTT.

The chain is built from TRBV7-9 and TRBJ2-7; the match to TRBD1 covers 7 bases. J was trimmed by 9 bases and V by 1 base; bases with no gene match: 6. The CDR3 is 13 residues long. Germline CDR1 SEHNR, CDR2 FQNEAQ (reference sequence). CDR3 loop: CASSLEGQRMQYF. Here the CDR3 DNA reads TGTGCCAGCAGCTTAGAGGGACAGAGAATGCAGTACTTC.

This chain joins TRBV7-2 and TRBJ1-1, with a tentative D call TRBD1 (5 bases). V dropped 4 bases and J dropped 5 bases, with 11 bases sitting between them. Per germline, CDR1 SGHTA and CDR2 FQGNSA. This CDR3 is 13 amino acids long. The CDR3 sequence is CASSSPGVTEAFF. The CDR3 nucleotides read TGTGCCAGCAGCTCTCCGGGGGTGACTGAAGCTTTCTTT.

The chain couples TRBV5-1 to TRBJ1-2; no reliable D call. Per the germline V gene, CDR1 is SGHRS and CDR2 is YFSETQ. V shed 0 bases and J shed 5 bases, with 8 bases lying between them. The length of the CDR3 is 13 residues. The CDR3, as DNA: TGCGCCAGCAGCTTGGACAGACAATATGGCTACACCTTC. Amino acids: CASSLDRQYGYTF.